These 2 T cell receptor beta chains were sequenced from one sample in a study of beta chain features in type 1 diabetes. These receptors lack a known antigen. Whole-study results and caveats: For Type 1 diabetes patients, all four CD4+ subsets carried TCRB CDR3s that were moderately but significantly shorter.

All of the isolated RNA was reverse transcribed, so expressed TCRB transcripts were sequenced. Sequencing used immunoSEQ multiplex PCR; TCRdb keeps in-frame clones, though not all of them. In the table there are about 660,000 clones, about an eighth of which are singletons. The specimen was naive CD4+ T cells from blood. These receptors came from a man between 18 and 35 years old with type 1 diabetes.

This clone came up a few times. The V gene is TRBV29-1, the J gene TRBJ1-3; the D gene is possibly TRBD1 (5 bases). The CDR3 extends over 12 amino acids. Germline CDR1 and CDR2: SQVTM and ANQGSEA. This CDR3 is CSGVQGANTIYF. CDR3 coding DNA: TGCAGTGGCGTCCAGGGCGCAAACACCATATATTTT.

This clone was recorded a few times. The V gene is TRBV23-1, the J gene TRBJ1-1; TRBD1 might be the D (5 bases). TRBV23-1 is marked as an open reading frame, function uncertain. CDR3 length: 17 residues. Trimming pared 4 bases from V and 1 base from J, leaving 19 bases between. CDR3: CASSPQKRGRENTEAFF. The CDR3 DNA reads TGCGCCAGCAGTCCCCAGAAAAGAGGCAGGGAGAACACTGAAGCTTTCTTT.